This T cell receptor (beta chain) was identified in a study of blood T cell repertoires in COVID-19. Enrollees, about 18 to 89 years old, lived in 25 or so US areas. Two negative PCRs, clearance, or symptom resolution had been documented for recovered Cohort 3 donors. Here immunoSEQ multiplex PCR was the method, and the copy in TCRdb shows in-frame clones only, minus some. The sample lists hundreds of thousands of clones; roughly nine tenths were seen once. Germline V gene data show CDR1 as LGHDT and CDR2 as YNNKEL (reference sequence). Trimming left V 6 bases short and J 2 bases short, with 11 bases between. This CDR3 is built from 13 residues.

Source material: PBMCs or T cells enriched from blood (not recorded which). This receptor was identified in a man in his thirties or forties who had recovered from COVID-19. This chain uses TRBV3-1 (or the pseudogene TRBV3-2) with TRBJ2-7, with D maybe TRBD2 (6 bases). Here the CDR3 reads CASRQEGTYEQYF. For the CDR3, the DNA is TGTGCCAGCAGACAGGAGGGCACCTACGAGCAGTACTTC.